A selection of T cell receptor beta chains follows, all from one sample in a study of identical twins. TCRdb reanalysed the 5' RACE reads using MiXCR and keeps one entry per CDR3 protein. The top ten hold about 0.98% of the sample, which has hundreds of thousands of distinct CDR3 sequences, over 8.5% seen once. The sample also formed part of further work on yellow fever vaccine responses in identical twins.

The sequencing input was PBMCs. The receptors were gathered from a woman between 18 and 29 years old in good health. The conserved cysteine and the conserved F or W are not part of the CDR3 here.

cdr3_length	v_call	j_call	cdr3_aa
14	TRBV4-2	TRBJ2-5	ASSQVIGTAQETQY
15	TRBV12-3/TRBV12-4	TRBJ2-1	ASSSEGTGAVRNEQF
14	TRBV4-1	TRBJ2-7	ASSQASGTGFGEQY
12	TRBV5-1	TRBJ1-5	ASSPGTGMLPQH
11	TRBV19	TRBJ2-3	ASRAGTTDTQY
15	TRBV20-1	TRBJ1-4	SATRTGTYSTNEKLF
13	TRBV27	TRBJ1-6	ASSLGGDLNSPLH
13	TRBV20-1	TRBJ2-5	SATEGRANQETQY
14	TRBV12-3/TRBV12-4	TRBJ2-5	ASSLGGGGHQETQY
13	TRBV18	TRBJ2-5	ASSPLGIRQETQY
13	TRBV7-2	TRBJ2-1	ASTPDRSYYNEQF
11	TRBV29-1	TRBJ2-1	SAGTSGRTEQF
13	TRBV7-9	TRBJ1-3	ASKPSGSSGNTIY
12	TRBV20-1	TRBJ2-7	SARDITRSYEQY
13	TRBV15	TRBJ2-4	ATSRVSYGKNIQY
13	TRBV12-3/TRBV12-4	TRBJ2-7	ASSPRGGVTYEQY
22	TRBV7-4	TRBJ2-1	ASSLALTGPGGSVRLAGGNEQF
10	TRBV5-1	TRBJ1-2	ASSAGGNGYT
13	TRBV25-1	TRBJ2-7	ASSEYKAGYYEQY
12	TRBV5-1	TRBJ2-5	ASRNSVSQETQY
13	TRBV2	TRBJ2-5	ASSPSGGRRETQY
13	TRBV6-4	TRBJ2-3	ASSDRVGSTDTQY
11	TRBV7-2	TRBJ2-5	ASGLAGLETQY
11	TRBV24-1	TRBJ1-5	ATSETGNQPQH
14	TRBV6-1	TRBJ2-5	ATSPRASGGQETQY
12	TRBV10-2	TRBJ1-5	ASSKQGAGQPQH
12	TRBV6-5	TRBJ1-1	ASSYGQANTEAF
10	TRBV20-1	TRBJ2-4	SAGTIYRIQY
13	TRBV20-1	TRBJ2-4	SAEGDRGTKNIQY
13	TRBV10-3	TRBJ2-7	AISVTGGPSYEQY
13	TRBV28	TRBJ2-7	ASSLLAGASYEQY
16	TRBV6-1	TRBJ2-2	ASSPLNKDRSGSGELF
12	TRBV5-6	TRBJ2-5	ASSLLPVPETQY
16	TRBV28	TRBJ1-4	ASSPRRQLLATNEKLF
11	TRBV10-3	TRBJ1-1	AISGTGGTEAF
13	TRBV7-9	TRBJ2-6	ASSFRLSGANVLT
11	TRBV3-1	TRBJ2-3	ASSQRATDTQY
13	TRBV6-1	TRBJ2-2	ASSRDRGITGELF
12	TRBV5-1	TRBJ1-1	ASSLDRIGTEAF
11	TRBV29-1	TRBJ2-1	SVPEEGAGEQF
12	TRBV28	TRBJ2-5	ASSPFRGSETQY
13	TRBV10-3	TRBJ1-2	AISGVTGGVDGYT
13	TRBV30	TRBJ2-1	AWSKAGGSYNEQF
12	TRBV6-2/TRBV6-3	TRBJ2-1	ASSYSLLAVEQF
15	TRBV27	TRBJ2-2	ASSPLPGQINTGELF
13	TRBV5-1	TRBJ2-3	ASSSEAPTADTQY
13	TRBV20-1	TRBJ2-2	SATGARINTGELF
12	TRBV28	TRBJ2-7	ASTPGRRIYEQY
14	TRBV5-6	TRBJ2-2	ASSFLTGTNTGELF
12	TRBV19	TRBJ2-2	AAQRQLGAGELF
14	TRBV5-1	TRBJ2-1	ASSYRTSGGRGEQF
14	TRBV5-1	TRBJ2-5	ASSWGGSGAEETQY
11	TRBV7-2	TRBJ2-1	ASSLRRDNEQF
19	TRBV4-1	TRBJ2-6	ASSQDKATPGHYSGANVLT